Listed below are T cell receptor beta chains from one sample, sequenced in a study of radiotherapy plus CTLA-4 blockade in lung cancer. Sequencing used immunoSEQ multiplex PCR; TCRdb keeps in-frame clones, though not all of them. The repertoire holds about 49,000 clones, around 77% seen once, with 11% in the top ten. Here the sequenced sample was peripheral blood, taken from a patient treated with radiotherapy plus ipilimumab. Receptor source: a human donor with non-small cell lung cancer who had stable disease on radiotherapy plus ipilimumab. Both conserved end residues are part of each CDR3. A D gene is named only where the DNA matches it firmly. Rows give clone size only sometimes, using once, few, many, or a class for an expanded clone.

TGTGCCAGCAGTAGGCGCACAGGGGGCGGTGGAAACACCATATATTTT | CASSRRTGGGGNTIYF | TRBD1 | NA | TRBJ1-3 | TRBV2
TGTGCCAGCAGCCCGACGGCCGTCCCTGAAGCTTTCTTT | CASSPTAVPEAFF | NA | few | TRBJ1-1 | TRBV5-6
TGTGCCAGCAGCCAAGAGGGGACAGGGAGAGGCGACACTGAAGCTTTCTTT | CASSQEGTGRGDTEAFF | TRBD1 | NA | TRBJ1-1 | TRBV4-2
TGTGCCAGTAGTAGGACAGGGGGCGCGGACACTGAAGCTTTCTTT | CASSRTGGADTEAFF | TRBD1 | NA | TRBJ1-1 | TRBV19
TGTGCCAGCAGTGCCCAGGGCTCTCATACGCAGTATTTT | CASSAQGSHTQYF | NA | NA | TRBJ2-3 | TRBV6-5
TGTGCCAGCAGTCGTACTAGCGCAGATACGCAGTATTTT | CASSRTSADTQYF | TRBD2 | NA | TRBJ2-3 | TRBV6-5
TGTGCCAGCAGCTTAGGGCCAGGGGGGAACCAGCCCCAGCATTTT | CASSLGPGGNQPQHF | TRBD1 | NA | TRBJ1-5 | TRBV7-8
TGTGCCAGTAGTACTAGTGGGTATCAAGAGACCCAGTACTTC | CASSTSGYQETQYF | NA | NA | TRBJ2-5 | TRBV19
TGTGCCAGTAGTATCACAGGGTTTCTCAATGGCTACACCTTC | CASSITGFLNGYTF | NA | NA | TRBJ1-2 | TRBV19
TGTGCCACCAGCAGGACAGGGGGGGAATCACCCCTCCACTTT | CATSRTGGESPLHF | TRBD1 | few | TRBJ1-6 | TRBV15
TGCGCCAGCAGACAGCTTTCAGATACGCAGTATTTT | CASRQLSDTQYF | NA | NA | TRBJ2-3 | TRBV5-1
TGCGCCAGCAGCTTCCAAGAGACCCAGTACTTC | CASSFQETQYF | NA | NA | TRBJ2-5 | TRBV5-1
TGTGCCAGCTCACCCCAGCCGGGACAAGGGGCTTTCTTT | CASSPQPGQGAFF | NA | NA | TRBJ1-1 | TRBV18
TGTGCCAGCAGCTTGGGACTAGCGGGGAACGGGGAGCTGTTTTTT | CASSLGLAGNGELFF | TRBD2 | NA | TRBJ2-2 | TRBV5-4
TGTGCCACCAGCGGCACAGACAGATACAATGAGCAGTTCTTC | CATSGTDRYNEQFF | NA | NA | TRBJ2-1 | TRBV15
TGTGCCAGCAGCGTCTTCTCTGGACAGGGGGTTACCGGGGAGCTGTTTTTT | CASSVFSGQGVTGELFF | TRBD1 | NA | TRBJ2-2 | TRBV9
TGTGCCAGCAGCGTAGGTGGGGCTGAAGCTTTCTTT | CASSVGGAEAFF | NA | NA | TRBJ1-1 | TRBV9
TGTGCCAGCAGCTCCCACCGGCCCACTGAAGCTTTCTTT | CASSSHRPTEAFF | NA | NA | TRBJ1-1 | TRBV7-2
TGTGCCAGCAGTTACTCCTGGTATAACACCGGGGAGCTGTTTTTT | CASSYSWYNTGELFF | NA | NA | TRBJ2-2 | TRBV6-5
TGTGCCAGCAGCATTGGACAGGGGGACGGACCCCTCCACTTT | CASSIGQGDGPLHF | TRBD1 | NA | TRBJ1-6 | TRBV11-2
TGTGCCTGGAGTGCAGGGGTAGGGGAGCAGTACTTC | CAWSAGVGEQYF | NA | NA | TRBJ2-7 | TRBV30
TGTGCCAGCAGCTTAGGGGTACTGACAGGACACAGATCACCCCTCCACTTT | CASSLGVLTGHRSPLHF | NA | few | TRBJ1-6 | TRBV7-9
TGTGCCAGCAGTCCACCGGGACAGGGCTCGTATAGCAATCAGCCCCAGCATTTT | CASSPPGQGSYSNQPQHF | TRBD1 | NA | TRBJ1-5 | TRBV2
TGTGCCAGCAGCGTAGGACAGACCTACGAGCAGTACTTC | CASSVGQTYEQYF | NA | NA | TRBJ2-7 | TRBV9
TGTGCCGTGAACTTGGGACAGGGGAACACTGAAGCTTTCTTT | CAVNLGQGNTEAFF | TRBD1 | NA | TRBJ1-1 | TRBV6-5
TGTGCCAGCAGCCTAGGGGCGGTGAACACTGAAGCTTTCTTT | CASSLGAVNTEAFF | NA | NA | TRBJ1-1 | TRBV7-6
TGTGCCAGCAGCTTAGGATACACGGGGGGCATCTATGGCTACACCTTC | CASSLGYTGGIYGYTF | NA | few | TRBJ1-2 | TRBV7-2
TGTGCCAGCAGTGTAAGTCCGGGACAGGGAAACCCCTACGAGCAGTACTTC | CASSVSPGQGNPYEQYF | TRBD1 | NA | TRBJ2-7 | TRBV25-1
TGTGCCAGCAGCTTACTCGGGGGGCGGCCCCAAGAGACCCAGTACTTC | CASSLLGGRPQETQYF | NA | NA | TRBJ2-5 | TRBV7-7
TGTGCCAGCAGTTACGACAGCAATCAGCCCCAGCATTTT | CASSYDSNQPQHF | NA | NA | TRBJ1-5 | TRBV6-6
TGTGCCTGGAACCGGGACAGAGGCTATGGCTACACCTTC | CAWNRDRGYGYTF | TRBD1 | NA | TRBJ1-2 | TRBV30